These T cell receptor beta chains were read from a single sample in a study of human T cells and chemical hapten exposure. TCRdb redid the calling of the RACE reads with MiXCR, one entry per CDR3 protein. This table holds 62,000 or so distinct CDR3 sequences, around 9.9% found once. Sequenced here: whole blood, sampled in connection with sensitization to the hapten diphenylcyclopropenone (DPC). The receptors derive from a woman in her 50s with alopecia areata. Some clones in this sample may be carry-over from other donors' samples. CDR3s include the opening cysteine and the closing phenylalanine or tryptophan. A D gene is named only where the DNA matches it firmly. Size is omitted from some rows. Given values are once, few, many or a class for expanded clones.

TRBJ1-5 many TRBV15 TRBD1 TGTGCCACCACCCCGGGACAGTTTAGCAATCAGCCCCAGCATTTT CATTPGQFSNQPQHF
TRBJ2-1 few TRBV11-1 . TGTGCCAGCAGCTTAGGACTAGTCCAATCCTACAATGAGCAGTTCTTC CASSLGLVQSYNEQFF
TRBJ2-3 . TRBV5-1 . TGCGCCAGCAGCCAGGGTATAACGCAGTATTTT CASSQGITQYF
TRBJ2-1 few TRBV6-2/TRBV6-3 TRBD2 TGTGCCAGCAGTCGCGGGAGCTCCTACAATGAGCAGTTCTTC CASSRGSSYNEQFF
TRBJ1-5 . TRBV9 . TGTGCCAGCAGCGTAGGGGATGGACAGCCCCAGCATTTT CASSVGDGQPQHF
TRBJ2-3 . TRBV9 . TGTGCCAGCAGCGTAGGGTTTCAAAGTGATACGCAGTATTTT CASSVGFQSDTQYF
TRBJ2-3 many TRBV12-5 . TGTGCTAGTGGTAGGAGACAGGGCACAGATACGCAGTATTTT CASGRRQGTDTQYF
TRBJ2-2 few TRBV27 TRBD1 TGTGCCAGCAGTTGGTGGGACAGGGGAGGGGAGCTGTTTTTT CASSWWDRGGELFF
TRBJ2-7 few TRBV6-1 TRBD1 TGTGCCAGCAGTTATCTCTCCCCGGGACAGGGGGCTTACGAGCAGTACTTC CASSYLSPGQGAYEQYF
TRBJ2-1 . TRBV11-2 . TGTGCCAGCAGCTTTGGGTTCAGAAAGTTCTTC CASSFGFRKFF
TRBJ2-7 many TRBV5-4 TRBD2 TGTGCCAGCAGCTTGGCCGGGACTAGCGGTCCCTACGAGCAGTACTTC CASSLAGTSGPYEQYF
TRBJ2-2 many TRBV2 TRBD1 TGTGCCAGCTCCGGGACAGGGTTCGCGAACACCGGGGAGCTGTTTTTT CASSGTGFANTGELFF
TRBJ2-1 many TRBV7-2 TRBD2 TGTGCCAGCAGCCTAGCGGGGGCCCTGAGGAATGAGCAGTTCTTC CASSLAGALRNEQFF
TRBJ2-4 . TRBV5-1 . TGCGCCAGCAGCTTGGGACAGGCAGCCAAAAACATTCAGTACTTC CASSLGQAAKNIQYF
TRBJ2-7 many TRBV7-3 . TGTGCCAGCAGCCCTCAAGGGGGCTACGAGCAGTACTTC CASSPQGGYEQYF
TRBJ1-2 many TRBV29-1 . TGCAGCGTTCGGTCAGGAAGCTCCTATGGCTACACCTTC CSVRSGSSYGYTF
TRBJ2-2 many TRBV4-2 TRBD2 TGTGCCAGCAGCCAAGTTCTAGCGGGAGGGCCCAACACCGGGGAGCTGTTTTTT CASSQVLAGGPNTGELFF
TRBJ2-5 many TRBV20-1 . TGCAGTGCTCTACAGAGAAAAGAGACCCAGTACTTC CSALQRKETQYF
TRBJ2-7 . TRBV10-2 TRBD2 TGCGCCAGCAGTATCGGGGGGAACGAGCAGTACTTC CASSIGGNEQYF
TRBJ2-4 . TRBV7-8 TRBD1 TGTGCCAGCAGCCCGGGACAGGTCGCAGCCAAAAACATTCAGTACTTC CASSPGQVAAKNIQYF
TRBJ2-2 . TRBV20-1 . TGCAGTATCGGCGGGACCGGGGAGCTGTTTTTT CSIGGTGELFF
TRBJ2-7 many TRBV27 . TGTGCCAGCAGCCACCGGGACAAAAACATCTACGAGCAGTACTTC CASSHRDKNIYEQYF
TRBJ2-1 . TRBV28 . TGTGCCAGCACCCTCGACAGAAATGAGCAGTTCTTC CASTLDRNEQFF
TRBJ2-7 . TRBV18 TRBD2 TGTGCCAGCTCACTCTTACCACCCCCGGGAGGGAACTACGAGCAGTACTTC CASSLLPPPGGNYEQYF
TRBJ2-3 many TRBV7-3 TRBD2 TGTGCCAGCAGCTCGGGGGGGCCCGGCACAGATACGCAGTATTTT CASSSGGPGTDTQYF
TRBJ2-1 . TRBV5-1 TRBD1 TGCGCCAGCACGCACTCGGTGGGGACAGGGGGCAATGAGCAGTTCTTC CASTHSVGTGGNEQFF
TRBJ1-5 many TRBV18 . TGTGCCAGCTCAAGCCGGGACCGCGGCAATCAGCCCCAGCATTTT CASSSRDRGNQPQHF
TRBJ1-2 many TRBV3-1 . TGTGCCAGCAGCCCCCCCGGGGTGGATGGCTACACCTTC CASSPPGVDGYTF
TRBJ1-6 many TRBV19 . TGTGCCAGTAGGGACAGAGTGAATTCACCCCTCCACTTT CASRDRVNSPLHF
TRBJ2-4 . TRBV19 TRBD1 TGTGCCAGTAGTATAAGAGAATGGGCAGGGGGTGAAAACATTCAGTACTTC CASSIREWAGGENIQYF
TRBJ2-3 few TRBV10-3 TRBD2 TGTGCCATAGAGCGGGATTCCACAGATACGCAGTATTTT CAIERDSTDTQYF
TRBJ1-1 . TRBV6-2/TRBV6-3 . TGTGCCAGCAGTTCGCTTACAGGGTCGGTTCGCACTGAAGCTTTCTTT CASSSLTGSVRTEAFF
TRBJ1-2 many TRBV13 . TGTGCCAGCAGCTTAAAAAACAGGGTGGATGGCTACACCTTC CASSLKNRVDGYTF